These T cell receptor beta chains were read from a single sample in a study of CD8+CD57+ T cells in acquired aplastic anemia. Via MiXCR, TCRdb re-called the reads, giving one row per CDR3 protein. This sample has some 200,000 distinct CDR3 sequences, with 60% to 80% found just once. Input material: sorted CD4+, CD8+, or CD8+CD57+ T cells (not recorded which) from PBMCs. The receptor set was obtained from a human donor with aplastic anemia. Each CDR3 is given without its conserved first and last residue. The D gene is left open where the match is weak.

d_call v_call cdr3_aa
NA TRBV7-6 ASSLRLSTGYNEAF
NA TRBV5-4 ASSLAQVQETQY
TRBD2 TRBV2 ASSGSSGSYNEQF
NA TRBV29-1 SGSAYETQY
NA TRBV6-2/TRBV6-3 ASTSDYNEQF
TRBD1 TRBV29-1 SVIHTGTDYGYT
NA TRBV15 ATSRDQSRTYNEQF
NA TRBV19 ASSIRGRGAAEQF
NA TRBV4-2 ASSQEIGGANYGYT
NA TRBV29-1 SHSQGSGNTIY
TRBD1 TRBV6-1 ASRQTGISIYEQY
TRBD1 TRBV14 ASSLYSRGHTDTQY
NA TRBV7-3 ASSTQGGGPEQF
TRBD2 TRBV20-1 SARLAGGQETKY
NA TRBV7-9 ASSPLRPEAF
TRBD1 TRBV7-9 ASSLATGVYEQY
NA TRBV7-2 ASSTGYQAGNTIY
NA TRBV20-1 SYRTEQGGETQY
NA TRBV10-3 AVSSGAEDEQY
TRBD2 TRBV15 ATSSISGGEYNEQF
NA TRBV5-8 ASSSLSGYT
TRBD2 TRBV5-4 TSSPNYAGGGHEQF
NA TRBV10-3 AISDPLVGRDVEKLF
TRBD2 TRBV20-1 SARTPGLAFTDTQY
TRBD1 TRBV7-9 ASSLTLQGAGSYEQY
NA TRBV20-1 SASGGGSISSYEQY
NA TRBV7-6 ASSLEPDPNTEAF
NA TRBV10-2 ASSESLGTYEQY
NA TRBV11-3 ASTHGGEAGELF
TRBD1 TRBV7-8 ASSLRDRLNTEAF
TRBD2 TRBV24-1 ATSAISGGANEQF
TRBD1 TRBV5-6 ASSSPGQGYNEQF
TRBD2 TRBV6-6 ASSLGAGGNTGELF
NA TRBV5-6 ASSFGGLPYGYT
TRBD1 TRBV7-9 ASSPGTAGTDTQY
TRBD2 TRBV7-3 ASSLGLADYNEQF
NA TRBV28 ASSLASAVEQY
TRBD1 TRBV29-1 SVSMDRGYEQY
TRBD2 TRBV20-1 SILAGTPYEQY
NA TRBV7-9 ALAVGDEQY